This T cell receptor beta chain was profiled in a study of CD8 T cells in Susac syndrome. With 2 bases removed from V and 10 bases from J, the gap between germline ends came to 6 bases. CDR1 MNHEY and CDR2 SVGEGT come from the germline V gene. This CDR3 is built from 11 residues. RNA, at 0.5 to 1 ug, was reverse transcribed with random hexamers. TCR beta CDR3 was amplified by immunoSEQ covering 54 Vbeta and 13 Jbeta. TCRdb analysed the immunoSEQ multiplex PCR reads with MiXCR anew, one entry per CDR3 protein. Of 150,000 to 200,000 distinct CDR3 sequences listed, approximately 94% are singletons. The CD8+ and CD4+ T cells were isolated magnetically using a negative isolation approach, whereas the TEMRA cells were enriched by FACS.

The sequence was obtained from a human donor in good health. The chain combines TRBV6-2 or TRBV6-3 with TRBJ2-1; TRBD1 or TRBD2 may be the D gene (5 bases each). Sequences were obtained from CD4+ T cells from PBMCs. The CDR3 nucleotides read TGTGCCAGCAGTTACAGGGACGAGCAGTTCTTC. Its protein is CASSYRDEQFF.